This TCR beta chain emerged from a study of cytomegalovirus exposure and HLA in healthy donors. The study ran its PCR with 60 Vbeta and 13 Jbeta primers. Sequencing was performed with immunoSEQ multiplex PCR; in TCRdb, only in-frame clones are kept and a portion is missing. The sample's table shows 130,000 or so clones. The CDR3 has 15 residues. Germline V lookup: CDR1 SGHRS, CDR2 YFSETQ. The ends were cut back, 1 base at V and 4 bases at J, with 15 bases in the middle. Notes on the study in general: The later analysis indicated that the majority of CMV-associated TCR beta chains appeared HLA-restricted. An analysis done earlier found most TCR beta V segments productive about 87% or about 30% of the time.

Remarks on this clone: Its antigen is still unknown.

This clonotype originated in a woman aged 40 to 55 in good health and CMV-seropositive. The chain uses TRBV5-1 and TRBJ2-7; TRBD2 is a possible D gene (6 bases). Specimen: PBMCs. CDR3 DNA sequence: TGCGCCAGCAGCTTGAGTACGGGACTTCAATACGAGCAGTACTTC. Its translation: CASSLSTGLQYEQYF.